The table lists the clone carrying this T cell receptor (beta chain) with a count of one. Its antigen remains unidentified. The validation cohort, a group of under 150 subjects, included the donors and was separate from the approximately 670-subject first cohort. Data came from immunoSEQ multiplex PCR; TCRdb stores just in-frame clones and leaves some out. The table shows 210,000 or so clones, with 70% to 90% occurring only once. The sample comes from a study of cytomegalovirus exposure and HLA in healthy donors. Study results and caveats: Associated with cytomegalovirus, according to the listing, were 150 to 200 TCR beta chains. Rarity marked most TCR sequences, yet some public TCRs occurred in many donors. Published work reported that the classifier diagnosed cytomegalovirus status with high specificity and sensitivity.

Specimen: PBMCs. The sequence was obtained from a woman aged 18-29 years in good health and CMV-seronegative.

The CDR3 loop is CASSLGGQGADTQYF. CDR3 in DNA: TGTGCCAGCAGCTTAGGGGGACAGGGAGCAGATACGCAGTATTTT. The rearrangement uses TRBV11-3 and TRBJ2-3, with 9 nucleotides matching TRBD1. Germline-derived CDR1 and CDR2 are SGHNT and YENEEA. This CDR3 comprises 15 residues. V gave up 1 base and J gave up 4 bases; unmatched junction bases: 3. Full variable domain (remainder filled in from reference TRBV11-3 and TRBJ2-3): EAGVVQSPRYKIIEKKQPVAFWCNPISGHNTLYWYLQNLGQGPELLIRYENEEAVDDSQLPKDRFSAERLKGVDSTLKIQPAELGDSAVYLCASSLGGQGADTQYFGPGTRLTVL.